This TCR beta chain comes out of a study of T cells after yellow fever vaccination. This CDR3 is built from 12 residues. CDR1 and CDR2 from the germline V gene are SEHNR and FQNEAQ (reference sequence). Trimming took 6 bases from V and 1 from J, leaving 6 bases between them. TCRdb analysed the 5' RACE reads with MiXCR anew, one entry per CDR3 protein. Of 78,000 or so distinct CDR3 sequences in the sample, around 7.7% were seen once. The sample holds many counts of this clonotype. The clonotype originates from a man between 18 and 35 years old who received the YFV17D yellow fever vaccine. The chain combines TRBV7-9 with TRBJ1-1; D is undetermined. The starting material was CD8+ T cells sorted from PBMCs, obtained 10 days after the first yellow fever vaccination. The CDR3 protein is CASSPPNTEAFF. CDR3 in DNA: TGTGCCAGCAGTCCCCCGAACACTGAAGCTTTCTTT.